A single sample gave rise to the 32 T cell receptor beta chains below, sequenced in a study of T cell responses to AZD1222 COVID-19 vaccine. The table came from immunoSEQ multiplex PCR; TCRdb's copy has only in-frame clones and leaves some out. The sample has about 130,000 clones; about nine tenths are singletons. Here the sequenced sample was peripheral blood, taken 28 days after the second AZD1222 dose. These receptors originate from an adult who received the AZD1222 COVID-19 vaccine.

The chain uses TRBV6-5 and TRBJ1-6; TRBD1 might be the D (6 bases). CDR1 MNHEY and CDR2 SVGAGI come from the germline V gene. The CDR3 loop spans 13 amino acids. V was trimmed by 6 bases and J by 15 bases, leaving 18 bases between them. CDR3 protein: CASSPGAAALLHF. CDR3 nucleotide sequence: TGTGCCAGCAGCCCGGGGGCAGCCGCCCTCCTCCACTTT.

The chain joins TRBV6-6 to TRBJ2-5; TRBD2 matches at 9 bases. Germline CDR1 is MNHNY and CDR2 is SVGAGI (reference sequence). V lost 8 bases and J lost 2; bases outside the gene matches: 9. CDR3 length: 15 residues. The CDR3 sequence: CASVFRLAGQETQYF. DNA of the CDR3: TGTGCCAGCGTTTTCAGGCTAGCGGGGCAAGAGACCCAGTACTTC.

The V call is TRBV6-1, the J call TRBJ2-2; the match to TRBD1 covers 7 bases. This CDR3 is 16 amino acids long. J gave up 3 bases and V 3 bases, and 7 bases lay outside the gene matches. Germline-derived CDR1 and CDR2 are MNHNS and SASEGT. In nucleotides, the CDR3 is TGTGCCAGCAGTGATCTAGGGGGCGCCGACACCGGGGAGCTGTTTTTT. The encoded protein is CASSDLGGADTGELFF.

The chain uses TRBV7-9 and TRBJ2-6, with 12 bases fitting TRBD2. The germline gives CDR1 SEHNR, CDR2 FQNEAQ (reference sequence). V lost 1 base and J lost 2; bases outside the gene matches: 0. This CDR3 region has 17 residues. Here the CDR3 DNA reads TGTGCCAGCAGCTTAGGACTAGCGGGAGCTGGGGCCAACGTCCTGACTTTC. Amino acid sequence: CASSLGLAGAGANVLTF.

V is TRBV9 and J is TRBJ2-7, with D maybe TRBD2 (5 bases). The V end lost 3 bases, the J end lost 0 bases, and 13 bases lay between the germline ends. CDR1 SGDLS and CDR2 YYNGEE come from the germline V gene. The CDR3 is 15 residues long. CDR3 sequence reads: CASSGRSETSYEQYF. Written as DNA, the CDR3 is TGTGCCAGCAGCGGCCGTAGCGAGACCTCCTACGAGCAGTACTTC.

The chain couples TRBV18 to TRBJ2-7; D is unclear. The CDR3 extends over 12 amino acids. The germline CDR1 and CDR2 sequences are KGHSH and LQKENI. V lost 3 bases and J 0 bases, leaving 3 bases between the germline ends. The DNA of the CDR3 is TGTGCCAGCTCACCGGGCTCCTACGAGCAGTACTTC. This gives the protein CASSPGSYEQYF.

This rearrangement joins TRBV5-1 to TRBJ1-2, with no clear D. Germline CDR1 is SGHRS and CDR2 is YFSETQ. The CDR3 is made up of 13 amino acids. V was cut by 2 bases and J by 5 bases, with 10 bases left in between. DNA for the CDR3: TGCGCCAGCAGCTTATCCGGAGGGTATGGCTACACCTTC. Encoded protein: CASSLSGGYGYTF.

CDR3: CASSLTGNTEAFF. The CDR3 DNA follows: TGTGCCAGCAGCCTTACAGGGAACACTGAAGCTTTCTTT. The rearrangement uses TRBV14 and TRBJ1-1; D is perhaps TRBD1 (5 bases). This CDR3 has 13 amino acids. Trimming took off 4 bases at V and 1 base at J, with 7 bases between the two ends. Germline V gene sequence: CDR1 SGHDN, CDR2 FVKESK.

The chain employs TRBV5-1 and TRBJ2-7, with D perhaps TRBD1 (5 bases). Per germline, CDR1 SGHRS and CDR2 YFSETQ. V lost 4 bases and J 6 bases, leaving 11 bases between the germline ends. The CDR3 runs 12 residues. The CDR3 spells CASSTTDSEQYF. The CDR3 coding sequence is TGCGCCAGCAGCACTACCGACAGCGAGCAGTACTTC. Full variable domain (missing parts from reference TRBV5-1 and TRBJ2-7): KAGVTQTPRYLIKTRGQQVTLSCSPISGHRSVSWYQQTPGQGLQFLFEYFSETQRNKGNFPGRFSGRQFSNSRSEMNVSTLELGDSALYLCASSTTDSEQYFGPGTRLTVT.

The V call is TRBV4-1, the J call TRBJ2-5; D is possibly TRBD2 (5 bases). The V and J ends lost 1 base and 5 bases respectively, with 14 bases between them. This CDR3 spans 15 amino acids. The germline CDR1 and CDR2 sequences are MGHRA and YSYEKL. This chain's CDR3 is CASSQAGSLPETQYF. The CDR3 nucleotides are TGCGCCAGCAGCCAAGCTGGGAGTTTGCCGGAGACCCAGTACTTC.

This rearrangement joins TRBV11-2 to TRBJ2-7, with TRBD1 matching 8 bases. The CDR3 covers 17 residues. Germline assignment: CDR1 SGHAT and CDR2 FQNNGV. J gave up 3 bases and V 3 bases, and 13 bases lay outside the gene matches. CDR3 nucleotide sequence: TGTGCCAGCAGCTTTCTTCAGATGGGACAGGCTGACTACGAGCAGTACTTC. Translation gives CASSFLQMGQADYEQYF.

The rearrangement links TRBV5-3 to TRBJ1-5; the D is unclear. TRBV5-3 belongs to the ORF category, with a function that is uncertain. Trimming pared 8 bases from V and 4 bases from J, leaving 4 bases between. The CDR3 loop spans 10 amino acids. Written as DNA, the CDR3 is TGTGCCAGGGGAAATCAGCCCCAGCATTTT. Translating it yields CARGNQPQHF.

The V and J genes are TRBV5-1 and TRBJ2-1; D is uncertain. The V gene's germline CDR1 is SGHRS and CDR2 YFSETQ. This CDR3 comprises 13 residues. V lost 6 bases, J lost 4 bases, and 11 bases lay in between. The CDR3 loop reads CASNRNDYNEQFF. The CDR3 coding sequence is TGCGCCAGCAATAGGAACGATTACAATGAGCAGTTCTTC.

Comments on this clone: At the DNA level, this CDR3 is encoded by other sequences in the same sample as well. The chain joins TRBV11-2 to TRBJ2-7; D gene ambiguous. This CDR3 is 11 amino acids long. CDR1 is SGHAT, CDR2 FQNNGV, per germline. V lost 4 bases, J lost 2 bases, and 3 bases lay in between. The CDR3 bases are TGTGCCAGCAGCTCCGCCTACGAGCAGTACTTC. Residues: CASSSAYEQYF.

The chain uses TRBV7-2 and TRBJ2-7; 7 nucleotides align to TRBD1. The CDR3 totals 16 residues. Germline V lookup: CDR1 SGHTA, CDR2 FQGNSA. The V gene end was trimmed by 1 base and the J gene end by 2 bases; junction bases not matched to a gene: 8. The CDR3 nucleotides are TGTGCCAGCAGCTTAGGAGGGGGCTGGCTGGCCTACGAGCAGTACTTC. This codes for CASSLGGGWLAYEQYF.

The V gene is TRBV5-5, the J gene TRBJ2-7, with D possibly TRBD2 on 7 matching bases. The V gene's germline CDR1 is SGHKS and CDR2 YYEKEE (reference sequence). Deletions cut 4 bases from V and 0 bases from J, with 14 bases between. The CDR3 length is 15 residues. The CDR3 nucleotides are TGTGCCAGCAGCCCTCGGGGGGCTAGCTCCTACGAGCAGTACTTC. Translating gives CASSPRGASSYEQYF. The full variable domain, its missing parts supplied by reference TRBV5-5 and TRBJ2-7, is DAGVTQSPTHLIKTRGQQVTLRCSPISGHKSVSWYQQVLGQGPQFIFQYYEKEERGRGNFPDRFSARQFPNYSSELNVNALLLGDSALYLCASSPRGASSYEQYFGPGTRLTVT.

The rearrangement joins TRBV28 to TRBJ2-7, with 8 bases aligning to TRBD1. The CDR3 sequence is 16 residues long. CDR1 and CDR2 from the germline V gene are MDHEN and SYDVKM. The trim removed 7 bases at V and 8 bases at J, leaving 19 bases unmatched. The CDR3 loop reads CASTTLGGRGPRKQYF. The DNA of the CDR3 is TGTGCCAGCACGACCCTAGGGGGCAGGGGGCCCCGCAAGCAGTACTTC.

V usage is TRBV28 and J usage is TRBJ2-1; 8 bases align to TRBD2. The CDR3 consists of 15 residues. Germline CDR1 reads MDHEN; CDR2 reads SYDVKM. V lost 5 bases and J lost 0; bases outside the gene matches: 3. CDR3 loop: CASSRSGSSYNEQFF. The CDR3 DNA reads TGTGCCAGCAGTCGAAGCGGGAGCTCCTACAATGAGCAGTTCTTC.

V is TRBV11-2 and J is TRBJ2-1; TRBD2 matches 11 bases. The CDR3 spans 19 residues. The V segment lost 4 bases and the J segment 3 bases; nucleotides outside the gene matches: 14. The germline gives CDR1 SGHAT, CDR2 FQNNGV. This CDR3 reads CASSSLTRLAGTLYNEQFF. For the CDR3, the DNA is TGTGCCAGCAGCTCCCTGACCCGACTAGCGGGAACGCTCTACAATGAGCAGTTCTTC.

The table lists this clone with a count of one. V is TRBV9 and J is TRBJ2-1; D unresolved. The germline gives CDR1 SGDLS, CDR2 YYNGEE. The CDR3 runs to 13 residues. V gave up 3 bases and J gave up 6 bases, with 10 bases separating them. The CDR3 loop is CASSDPDRNEQFF. In nucleotides, the CDR3 is TGTGCCAGCAGCGACCCGGACCGCAATGAGCAGTTCTTC.

Only a few counts were recorded for this clone. This specimen includes other DNA sequences encoding the same CDR3. The chain has TRBV18 and TRBJ2-7; D may be TRBD1 (5 bases). The germline gives CDR1 KGHSH, CDR2 LQKENI. The ends were cut back, 0 bases at V and 3 bases at J, with 6 bases in the middle. This CDR3 has 13 residues. CDR3: CASSPPGLYEQYF. As DNA, the CDR3 is TGTGCCAGCTCACCACCGGGGCTCTACGAGCAGTACTTC.

The chain has TRBV14 and TRBJ1-5; TRBD1 matches 7 bases. The CDR3 consists of 12 residues. CDR1 is SGHDN, CDR2 FVKESK, per germline. The V gene end was trimmed by 4 bases and the J gene end by 15 bases; junction bases not matched to a gene: 9. CDR3 sequence reads: CASSLFGTVMHF. Here the CDR3 DNA reads TGTGCCAGCAGCCTTTTCGGGACAGTGATGCATTTT.

The genes are TRBV11-2 and TRBJ2-1, with 13 bases identical to TRBD2. From germline, CDR1 is SGHAT and CDR2 FQNNGV. Germline trimming cut 5 bases from V and 9 bases from J; bases unmatched to any gene: 7. CDR3 size: 15 residues. DNA for the CDR3: TGTGCCAGCAGCGAACCGGGACTAGCGGGATTTGAGCAGTTCTTC. Translation gives CASSEPGLAGFEQFF.

The chain has TRBV7-8 and TRBJ2-7; 9 bases are a match to TRBD2. The CDR3 contains 16 residues. V lost 2 bases, J lost 4 bases, and 9 bases stayed unmatched. Germline values: CDR1 SGHVS, CDR2 FQNEAQ. CDR3 sequence reads: CASSLRPGLASYEQYF. The CDR3 DNA sequence: TGTGCCAGCAGCTTAAGGCCGGGACTAGCTTCGTACGAGCAGTACTTC.

The CDR3 sequence: CASSKVGGRSYEQYF. The DNA of the CDR3 is TGTGCCAGCAGCAAAGTAGGGGGGCGCAGCTACGAGCAGTACTTC. The chain employs TRBV21-1 and TRBJ2-7. TRBV21-1 is recorded as a pseudogene. This CDR3 region has 15 residues.

The chain joins TRBV19 to TRBJ2-3, with TRBD2 matching over 7 bases. J lost 1 base, V lost 9 bases, and 7 bases had no gene match. The CDR3 contains 14 residues. Germline V gene lookup returns CDR1 LNHDA and CDR2 SQIVND (reference sequence). CDR3 bases: TGTGCCAGCCGCGAGCGGGACCGCACAGATACGCAGTATTTT. Its protein is CASRERDRTDTQYF.

The chain joins TRBV18 to TRBJ2-2; D gene unclear. Germline CDR1 reads KGHSH; CDR2 reads LQKENI. Trimming shortened V by 1 base and J by 6 bases, and 3 bases separated the two germline ends. There are 12 residues in the CDR3. The CDR3 reads CASSPQSGELFF. The CDR3 region has the DNA TGTGCCAGCTCACCACAATCCGGGGAGCTGTTTTTT.

The chain combines TRBV10-3 with TRBJ1-3; D is ambiguous. The V end lost 4 bases, the J end lost 0 bases, and 7 bases lay between the germline ends. From germline, CDR1 is ENHRY and CDR2 SYGVKD. The length of the CDR3 is 14 residues. In DNA, the CDR3 is TGTGCCATCAGTGGCGGCAGCTCTGGAAACACCATATATTTT. This gives the protein CAISGGSSGNTIYF.

V usage is TRBV9 and J usage is TRBJ2-1; possible D gene TRBD2, 5 bases. The CDR3 is made up of 13 amino acids. CDR1 is SGDLS and CDR2 is YYNGEE in the germline V gene. V dropped 2 bases and J dropped 5 bases, with 8 bases sitting between them. The CDR3 reads CASSVVGDNEQFF. The DNA of the CDR3 is TGTGCCAGCAGCGTTGTCGGGGACAATGAGCAGTTCTTC.

This sequence joins TRBV5-1 and TRBJ2-7; 8 positions match TRBD1. The CDR3 consists of 15 residues. J lost 6 bases, V lost 3 bases, and 11 bases had no gene match. The germline CDR1 and CDR2 sequences are SGHRS and YFSETQ. The CDR3 bases are TGCGCCAGCAGCTCCGGGACAGGTGGTTACGGCGAGCAGTACTTC. As protein: CASSSGTGGYGEQYF. The whole variable domain, remainder taken from reference TRBV5-1 and TRBJ2-7, is KAGVTQTPRYLIKTRGQQVTLSCSPISGHRSVSWYQQTPGQGLQFLFEYFSETQRNKGNFPGRFSGRQFSNSRSEMNVSTLELGDSALYLCASSSGTGGYGEQYFGPGTRLTVT.

The CDR3 region has the DNA TGTGCCATCAGCACACTAGCTACTGAGCAGTTCTTC. This gives the protein CAISTLATEQFF. V gene TRBV10-3 combines with J gene TRBJ2-1; D might be TRBD2 (6 bases). This CDR3 spans 12 amino acids. V lost 6 bases, J lost 9 bases, and 12 bases lay in between. From germline, CDR1 is ENHRY and CDR2 SYGVKD.

This clone was found once. The rearrangement uses TRBV7-3 and TRBJ1-1; D not certain. The germline V gene encodes CDR1 SGHTA and CDR2 FQGTGA. The V and J ends lost 0 bases and 1 base respectively, with 9 bases between them. The CDR3 covers 15 residues. Here the CDR3 reads CASSLTIQTNTEAFF. CDR3 bases: TGTGCCAGCAGCTTAACAATACAGACGAACACTGAAGCTTTCTTT.